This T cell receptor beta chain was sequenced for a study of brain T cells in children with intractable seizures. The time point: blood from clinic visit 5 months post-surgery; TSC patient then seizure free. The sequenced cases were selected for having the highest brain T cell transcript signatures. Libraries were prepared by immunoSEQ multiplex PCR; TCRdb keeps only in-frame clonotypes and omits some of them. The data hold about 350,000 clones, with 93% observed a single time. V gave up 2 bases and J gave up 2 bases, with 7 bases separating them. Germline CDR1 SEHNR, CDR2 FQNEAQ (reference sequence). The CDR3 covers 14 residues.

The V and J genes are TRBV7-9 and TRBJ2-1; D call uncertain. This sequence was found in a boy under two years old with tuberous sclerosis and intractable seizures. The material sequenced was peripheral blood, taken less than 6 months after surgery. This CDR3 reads CASSLSPAYNEQFF. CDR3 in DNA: TGTGCCAGCAGCTTATCGCCGGCCTACAATGAGCAGTTCTTC.